This T cell receptor (beta chain) was documented in a study of blood T cell repertoires in COVID-19. Overall study context: Material from acute and convalescent COVID-19 was sourced from the United States, Italy and Spain. T cells, B-cell-depleted T cells, or PBMCs supplied cDNA or gDNA.

Sequenced by immunoSEQ multiplex PCR; TCRdb stores in-frame clones only, minus some. Counted here are 200,000 to 300,000 clones, 86% occurring once; the ten biggest clones make up about 2.7%. Participants were aged about 18 to 100 years from 20 to 30 US areas. The ends were cut back, 0 bases at V and 8 bases at J, with 14 bases in the middle. Germline V lookup: CDR1 LGHNA, CDR2 YSLEER. The CDR3 covers 15 residues. This sequence originates from a woman aged 18 to 35 who had recovered from COVID-19. Sequenced: PBMCs or T cells enriched from blood (not recorded which). V usage is TRBV4-3 and J usage is TRBJ1-3; D may be TRBD1 (6 bases). CDR3 residues: CASSQDGGAVDTIYF. Written as DNA, the CDR3 is TGCGCCAGCAGCCAAGATGGGGGGGCGGTGGACACCATATATTTT.